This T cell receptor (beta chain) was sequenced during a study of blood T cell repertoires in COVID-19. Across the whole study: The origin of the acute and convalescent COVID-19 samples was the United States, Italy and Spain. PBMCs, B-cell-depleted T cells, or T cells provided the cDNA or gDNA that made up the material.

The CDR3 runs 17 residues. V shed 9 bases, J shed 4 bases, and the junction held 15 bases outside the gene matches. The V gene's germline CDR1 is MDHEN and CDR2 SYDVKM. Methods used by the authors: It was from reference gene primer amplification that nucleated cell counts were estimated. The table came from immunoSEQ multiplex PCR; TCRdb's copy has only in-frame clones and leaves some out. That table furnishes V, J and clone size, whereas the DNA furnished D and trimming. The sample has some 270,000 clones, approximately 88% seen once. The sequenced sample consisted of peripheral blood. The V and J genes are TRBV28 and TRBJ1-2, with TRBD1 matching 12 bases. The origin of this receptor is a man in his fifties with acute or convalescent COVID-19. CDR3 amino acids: CASQSPGQGARIYGYTF. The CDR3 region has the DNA TGTGCCAGTCAGAGTCCGGGACAGGGGGCCCGTATCTATGGCTACACCTTC.